What follows are 5 T cell receptor beta chains derived from one specimen sequenced in a study of a mutant IDH1 vaccine in newly diagnosed glioma. TCRdb's copy holds only in-frame clones and misses some; the assay was immunoSEQ multiplex PCR. The table includes tens of thousands of clones, approximately 81% detected once. Their target antigens are unknown. Time point here: week 35, safety follow-up. Topical imiquimod was applied with each vaccine dose, which held 300 ug of mutant IDH1 20-mer peptide. Sequencing was performed on PBMCs, taken from a glioma patient whose treatment included an IDH1 peptide vaccine. The receptors originated from a woman aged 40-49 years with glioma. Some clones in this sample may be carry-over from other donors' samples.

The chain joins TRBV4-1 to TRBJ2-5; a possible D gene is TRBD2 (6 bases). The V and J ends lost 1 base and 0 bases respectively, with 15 bases between them. The CDR3 spans 17 residues. Germline V lookup: CDR1 MGHRA, CDR2 YSYEKL. The CDR3 coding sequence is TGCGCCAGCAGCCAAGTCTTGTTAGGGGAGGACCAAGAGACCCAGTACTTC. This gives the protein CASSQVLLGEDQETQYF.

The chain links TRBV4-1 to TRBJ2-2, with 8 bases that match TRBD1. This CDR3 has 16 residues. CDR1 and CDR2 (germline): MGHRA, YSYEKL. V trimming: 3 bases; J trimming: 1 base; junction bases outside the gene matches: 4. CDR3 residues: CASSHRQGLNTGELFF. DNA for the CDR3: TGCGCCAGCAGCCACCGACAGGGGTTGAACACCGGGGAGCTGTTTTTT.

The J gene is TRBJ2-1, the V gene TRBV4-3, with D possibly matching TRBD1 (5 bases). V shed 5 bases and J shed 2 bases, with 13 bases lying between them. The CDR3 covers 15 residues. Per germline, CDR1 LGHNA and CDR2 YSLEER. The CDR3 spells CASSYGSGPYNEQFF. CDR3 nucleotides: TGCGCCAGCAGCTACGGGTCAGGGCCCTACAATGAGCAGTTCTTC.

This rearrangement joins TRBV7-2 to TRBJ1-5, with a tentative D call TRBD1 (5 bases). V lost 8 bases and J lost 4, with 15 bases in between. CDR1 is SGHTA, CDR2 FQGNSA, per germline. This CDR3 spans 14 amino acids. The CDR3 DNA is TGTGCCAGCGCCCAATGGGGGGGTAATCAGCCCCAGCATTTT. This codes for CASAQWGGNQPQHF.

The chain couples TRBV27 to TRBJ2-2; D gene uncertain. The germline gives CDR1 MNHEY, CDR2 SMNVEV (reference sequence). This CDR3 has 12 residues. The V gene lost 2 bases and the J gene lost 6 bases, with 4 bases spanning the gap. The CDR3 spells CASSLPSGELFF. The DNA for the CDR3 is TGTGCCAGCAGTTTACCCTCCGGGGAGCTGTTTTTT.